This entry features one T cell receptor (beta chain) sequence. Its matching antigen is unknown. The junction differs from germline at one of its ends, possibly a read error. Amplification yielded TCR beta CDR3 regions, with RNA transcripts as the source. First-round RT-PCR targeting the TCR CDR3 was performed with the HTBI primer set. Via MiXCR, TCRdb re-called the multiplex PCR reads, giving one row per CDR3 protein. The table shows 20,000 to 30,000 distinct CDR3 sequences, with around 40% occurring only once. This CDR3 is 14 amino acids long. CDR1 is SGHTA, CDR2 FQGTGA, per germline. These data are taken from a study of T cells in Graves' hyperthyroidism and ophthalmopathy. Study-level results: Most expanded thyroid clonotypes above 0.001 recurred in blood. Ophthalmopathy could be told apart from stable hyperthyroidism with a 13 V-J model.

The sample consisted of blood. The sequence was obtained from a young woman with Graves' hyperthyroidism. V gene TRBV7-3 combines with J gene TRBJ2-1; D perhaps matches TRBD1 (5 bases). The CDR3, as DNA: TGTGCTAGCAGCTTAGCCCCAGGGCTTGATGAGCAGTTCTTC. It specifies CASSLAPGLDEQFF.